The present entry profiles one T cell receptor (beta chain) with its context. Some clones are missing from TCRdb's copy, which holds only in-frame ones; the method was immunoSEQ multiplex PCR. Among 95,000 to 110,000 clones listed, 80% to 85% were seen once. The data are from a study of blood T cell repertoires in COVID-19. CDR3 length: 14 residues. V was pared by 7 bases and J by 8 bases, with 9 bases of the junction left unmatched. Germline V gives CDR1 MNHEY, CDR2 SVGAGI. The receptor was derived from a human donor in a cohort sampled during active COVID-19. The V and J genes are TRBV6-5 and TRBJ2-1; 9 nucleotides match TRBD2. Sequenced input: peripheral blood. The CDR3, as DNA: TGTGCCAGCAAGGGTAGCGGGAGAGGTTATGAGCAGTTCTTC. It translates to CASKGSGRGYEQFF.